This T cell receptor beta chain appears in the sequencing data of a study of T cell responses to AZD1222 COVID-19 vaccine. The method was immunoSEQ multiplex PCR; TCRdb's version includes in-frame clones alone and lacks a portion of them. The sample carries approximately 140,000 clones, more than 80% recorded once. To note about this clone: The antigen remains unidentified.

There are 12 residues in the CDR3. V was shortened by 3 bases and J by 1 base, with 4 bases between the two germline ends. Germline V gene sequence: CDR1 MDHEN, CDR2 SYDVKM. General observations from the study: With two AZD1222 doses given, Spike-specific TCR breadth and depth both rose.

Timing groups of about 4 and about 12 weeks for second doses were pooled. The gene calls are TRBV28 and TRBJ2-7, with no clear D. The sample consisted of peripheral blood, taken 28 days after the second AZD1222 dose. The TCR originated in an adult who received the AZD1222 COVID-19 vaccine. CDR3 protein: CASSFGSYEQYF. The CDR3 nucleotides are TGTGCCAGCAGTTTTGGGTCCTACGAGCAGTACTTC.